This T cell receptor (beta chain) was sequenced in a study of molecular identifiers for immune sequencing clone quantification. Germline CDR1 reads SEHNR; CDR2 reads FQNEAQ (reference sequence). The CDR3 is made up of 17 amino acids. Trimming removed 4 bases from V and 0 bases from J, with 17 bases in between. Study-wide points: Highly expanded clones may be undercounted when identical TCR molecules share barcodes. Detection of one spiked Jurkat cell's TCR RNA reportedly worked in 750,000 to 1,000,000 naive cells.

This clonotype was seen at least ten times. Its antigen remains unidentified. Naive CD8 T cells underwent sorting with the CD8+CD4-CCR7+CD45RA+ definition. The authors built bulk TCR libraries by previously described methods with listed TCR primers. MiXCR, run by TCRdb on the PCR reads, gives a single entry per CDR3 protein. This table has around 480,000 distinct CDR3 sequences, around 23% appearing once. The chain couples TRBV7-9 to TRBJ2-3; a possible D gene is TRBD1 (6 bases). This clonotype was obtained from a human donor in good health. Some libraries in this study had Jurkat cell RNA spiked in. Material: naive CD8+ T cells from blood, with Jurkat cell RNA spiked in. Subset meaning: FACS-sorted CD8+CD4-CCR7+CD45RA+ naive T cells. The CDR3 DNA is TGTGCCAGCAGCTACACCATAAAAGGGGGAAGCACAGATACGCAGTATTTT. It yields the protein CASSYTIKGGSTDTQYF.